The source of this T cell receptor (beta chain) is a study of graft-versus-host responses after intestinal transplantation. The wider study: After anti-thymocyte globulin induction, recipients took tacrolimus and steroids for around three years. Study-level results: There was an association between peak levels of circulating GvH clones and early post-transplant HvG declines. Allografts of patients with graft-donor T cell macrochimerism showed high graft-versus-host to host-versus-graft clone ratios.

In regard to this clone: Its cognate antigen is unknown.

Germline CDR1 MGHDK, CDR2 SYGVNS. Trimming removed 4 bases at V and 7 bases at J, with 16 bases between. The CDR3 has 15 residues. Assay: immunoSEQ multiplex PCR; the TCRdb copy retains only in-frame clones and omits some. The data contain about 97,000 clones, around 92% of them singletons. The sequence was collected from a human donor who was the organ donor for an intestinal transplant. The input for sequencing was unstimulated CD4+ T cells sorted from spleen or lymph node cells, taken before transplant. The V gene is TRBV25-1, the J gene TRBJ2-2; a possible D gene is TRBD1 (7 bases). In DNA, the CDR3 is TGTGCCAGCAGTGCCCAGGGGGGAACAGGCGGGGAGCTGTTTTTT. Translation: CASSAQGGTGGELFF.